Listed here is a single T cell receptor beta chain. This specimen belongs to a study of CD8+CD57+ T cells in acquired aplastic anemia. Profiling of TCR beta VDJ combinations and CDR3 sequences used genomic DNA as template. Using its own MiXCR run on the reads, TCRdb lists one record per CDR3 protein. Found here are under 200,000 distinct CDR3 sequences, around 75% of them singletons; the top ten hold under 60%. V shed 6 bases and J shed 2 bases, with 12 bases lying between them. The germline CDR1 and CDR2 sequences are SQVTM and ANQGSEA. This CDR3 region has 13 residues. For sequencing, patients were chosen who had shown expansion of CD8+CD57+ cells by flow cytometry. Patients had received no therapy at the time of blood sampling.

The receptor was derived from a human donor with aplastic anemia. The V gene is TRBV29-1, the J gene TRBJ2-3, with D maybe TRBD2 (6 bases). Source material: sorted CD4+, CD8+, or CD8+CD57+ T cells (not recorded which) from PBMCs. CDR3 protein: CSVAGRHTDTQYF. In nucleotides, the CDR3 is TGCAGCGTGGCGGGGCGGCACACAGATACGCAGTATTTT.